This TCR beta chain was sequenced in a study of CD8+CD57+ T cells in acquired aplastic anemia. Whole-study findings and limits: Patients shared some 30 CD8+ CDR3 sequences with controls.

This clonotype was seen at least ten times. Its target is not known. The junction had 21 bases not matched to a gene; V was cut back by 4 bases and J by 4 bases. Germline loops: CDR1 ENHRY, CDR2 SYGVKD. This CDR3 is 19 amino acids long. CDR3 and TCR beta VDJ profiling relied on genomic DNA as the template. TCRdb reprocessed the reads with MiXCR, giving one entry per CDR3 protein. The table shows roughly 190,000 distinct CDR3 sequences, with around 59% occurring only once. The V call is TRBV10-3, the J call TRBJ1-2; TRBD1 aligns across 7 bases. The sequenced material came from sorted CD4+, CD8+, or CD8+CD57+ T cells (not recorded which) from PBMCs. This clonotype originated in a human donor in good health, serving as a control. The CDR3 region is CAISVGAGQTPRRGYGYTF. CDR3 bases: TGTGCCATCAGTGTCGGTGCGGGACAGACCCCAAGGAGAGGCTATGGCTACACCTTC.